The 30 T cell receptor beta chains below all came from one sample that was sequenced in a study of spatial heterogeneity in lung cancer. Documented time point: blood at routine non-recurrence follow-up after resection. Researchers sequenced whole RNA taken from tumor, nontumor lung or frozen PBMC without sorting. Via MiXCR, TCRdb re-called the 5' RACE reads, giving one row per CDR3 protein. Seen here are about 47,000 distinct CDR3 sequences, about 7.4% observed once, and the top ten hold around 36%. The specimen was PBMCs, collected at follow-up. Source of these receptors: a female donor with early-stage non-small cell lung cancer.

The sample holds one count of this clonotype. This may stem from a read error, because a much larger clone lies one nucleotide away. The chain combines TRBV11-2 with TRBJ2-2; D unclear. CDR1 is SGHAT and CDR2 is FQNNGV in the germline V gene. The CDR3 length is 15 residues. The CDR3 is CASGLGPSDTGELFF. As DNA, the CDR3 is TGTGCCAGCGGCTTAGGCCCAAGCGACACCGGGGAGCTGTTTTTT.

There are many counts of this clonotype. This chain joins TRBV7-2 and TRBJ2-2, with D possibly matching TRBD1 (6 bases). Trimming cost V 8 bases and J 1 base, with 17 bases left between them. This CDR3 has 16 amino acids. The germline CDR1 and CDR2 sequences are SGHTA and FQGNSA. CDR3 sequence: CASPPTPGQNTGELFF. In DNA, the CDR3 is TGTGCCAGCCCCCCAACCCCGGGACAGAACACCGGGGAGCTGTTTTTT.

In its sample, this clonotype was seen many times. The chain uses TRBV7-9 and TRBJ1-2, with D possibly TRBD1 on 5 matching bases. V was shortened by 5 bases and J by 8 bases, with 12 bases between the two germline ends. The CDR3 consists of 12 residues. Germline-derived CDR1 and CDR2 are SEHNR and FQNEAQ (reference sequence). The CDR3 spells CASSVLREGYTF. In nucleotides, the CDR3 is TGTGCCAGCAGCGTTCTCAGGGAGGGCTACACCTTC.

This clonotype was seen at least ten times. This chain connects TRBV6-2 or TRBV6-3 to TRBJ2-7; 7 bases are a match to TRBD2. This CDR3 comprises 11 residues. Germline-derived CDR1 and CDR2 are MNHEY and SVGEGT. The ends lost 8 bases at V and 6 bases at J; junction bases unmatched: 4. This CDR3 is CASRTSAEQYF. The CDR3 DNA reads TGTGCCAGCCGAACTAGCGCCGAGCAGTACTTC.

This clonotype has at least ten counts. This rearrangement joins TRBV7-9 to TRBJ1-2; no clear D. This CDR3 has 14 residues. CDR1 SEHNR and CDR2 FQNEAQ come from the germline V gene (reference sequence). Trimming shortened V by 2 bases and J by 1 base, and 8 bases separated the two germline ends. In DNA form, the CDR3 reads TGTGCCAGCAGCTTAAGAGGGAGTAACTATGGCTACACCTTC. Its translation: CASSLRGSNYGYTF. The full variable domain, with the rest looked up from reference TRBV7-9 and TRBJ1-2, is DTGVSQNPRHKITKRGQNVTFRCDPISEHNRLYWYRQTLGQGPEFLTYFQNEAQLEKSRLLSDRFSAERPKGSFSTLEIQRTEQGDSAMYLCASSLRGSNYGYTFGSGTRLTVV.

Ten or more counts support this clonotype. This chain joins TRBV5-5 and TRBJ1-4, with no clear D. The V end lost 2 bases, the J end lost 6 bases, and 11 bases lay between the germline ends. The length of the CDR3 is 14 residues. Per the germline V gene, CDR1 is SGHKS and CDR2 is YYEKEE (reference sequence). CDR3 in DNA: TGTGCCAGCAGCTTTGGTGGCCGGGATGAAAAACTGTTTTTT. Its translation: CASSFGGRDEKLFF.

This clonotype has a handful of counts. This chain links TRBV5-1 with TRBJ1-5, with TRBD1 matching 10 bases. Trimming cost V 4 bases and J 5 bases; bases outside gene matches: 6. The germline CDR1 and CDR2 sequences are SGHRS and YFSETQ. This CDR3 has 15 amino acids. CDR3 DNA sequence: TGCGCCAGCAGCCCGGGGACAGGGGTTTATCAGCCCCAGCATTTT. Amino acid sequence: CASSPGTGVYQPQHF. Full variable domain (remainder filled in from reference TRBV5-1 and TRBJ1-5): KAGVTQTPRYLIKTRGQQVTLSCSPISGHRSVSWYQQTPGQGLQFLFEYFSETQRNKGNFPGRFSGRQFSNSRSEMNVSTLELGDSALYLCASSPGTGVYQPQHFGDGTRLSIL.

This clonotype was picked up a small number of times. J is TRBJ1-4 and V is TRBV12-3 or TRBV12-4; TRBD1 matches 12 bases. There are 18 residues in the CDR3. With 7 bases clipped from V and 0 bases from J, the junction kept 9 bases outside the gene matches. CDR3 in DNA: TGTGCCAGCACCCGGGACAGGGGGCTTGGTTCAACTAATGAAAAACTGTTTTTT. This sequence encodes CASTRDRGLGSTNEKLFF.

Concerning this clonotype itself: This may be a read error, as it is one base from a much larger clone. This sequence joins TRBV6-6 and TRBJ1-5, with D tentatively TRBD1 (5 bases). The CDR3 contains 17 residues. Looked up from germline, CDR1 is MNHNY and CDR2 is SVGAGI (reference sequence). The DNA of the CDR3 is TGTGCCAGCAGTTACTCGAACGGCAGGGTGGGCAATCAGCCCCGGCATTTT. It is translated as CASSYSNGRVGNQPRHF.

This clonotype has more than one count but fewer than ten. The chain carries TRBV3-1 and TRBJ1-2; the D is unclear. Trimming took off 3 bases at V and 8 bases at J, with 10 bases between the two ends. This CDR3 has 12 residues. Germline V gene data show CDR1 as LGHDT and CDR2 as YNNKEL (reference sequence). The DNA for the CDR3 is TGTGCCAGCAGCCAGGACCTTAGGGGCTACACCTTC. This sequence encodes CASSQDLRGYTF.

The J gene is TRBJ2-7, the V gene TRBV5-6; no definite D call. This CDR3 contains 13 residues. Trimming stripped 0 bases from V and 5 bases from J, with 9 bases between. The germline V gene has CDR1 SGHDT and CDR2 YYEEEE. The CDR3 spells CASSLGLSNEQYF. The DNA for the CDR3 is TGTGCCAGCAGCTTGGGTCTAAGTAACGAGCAGTACTTC.

The sample holds one count of this clonotype. A much larger clone is a single base away; this may be a read error. The gene calls are TRBV3-1 and TRBJ2-3; D is undetermined. Germline V gene data show CDR1 as LGHDT and CDR2 as YNNKEL (reference sequence). The CDR3 has 14 amino acids. The CDR3 region has the DNA TGTGCCAGCAGCCGAGCCTCTAGAACAGATACGCAGAATTTT. Encoded protein: CASSRASRTDTQNF.

This clonotype was detected many times. This chain links TRBV5-1 with TRBJ2-3; D unclear. Trimming stripped 0 bases from V and 2 bases from J, with 7 bases between. The germline V gene has CDR1 SGHRS and CDR2 YFSETQ. The CDR3 consists of 14 residues. The CDR3 reads CASSLGMTTDTQYF. In DNA form, the CDR3 reads TGCGCCAGCAGCTTGGGTATGACCACAGATACGCAGTATTTT.

This clonotype was recorded many times. This chain connects TRBV28 to TRBJ1-2, with D maybe TRBD1 (6 bases). The CDR3 loop spans 12 amino acids. V was cut by 3 bases and J by 5 bases, with 7 bases left in between. Germline CDR1 MDHEN, CDR2 SYDVKM. The CDR3 DNA follows: TGTGCCAGCAGTTTGGGGGCGTATGGCTACACCTTC. It is translated as CASSLGAYGYTF.

This clonotype was seen ten or more times. The V gene is TRBV6-2 or TRBV6-3, the J gene TRBJ2-1; 8 positions match TRBD2. The CDR3 sequence is 16 residues long. V dropped 8 bases and J dropped 0; count of bases not matched to a gene: 9. The germline V gene has CDR1 MNHEY and CDR2 SVGEGT. The CDR3 sequence is CASGERGLSSYNEQFF. Written as DNA, the CDR3 is TGTGCCAGCGGGGAGCGGGGGCTTAGCTCCTACAATGAGCAGTTCTTC.

The J gene is TRBJ1-5, the V gene TRBV7-9; 8 nucleotides match TRBD1. The J segment lost 7 bases and the V segment lost 4 bases, leaving 6 bases of the junction unmatched. CDR1 is SEHNR, CDR2 FQNEAQ, per germline (reference sequence). The CDR3 is made up of 14 amino acids. The chain's CDR3 is CASSSGTGHQPQHF. The CDR3 DNA follows: TGTGCCAGCAGCTCCGGGACAGGACACCAGCCCCAGCATTTT.

The chain couples TRBV3-1 to TRBJ2-2; 11 bases map to TRBD1. The CDR3 has 17 amino acids. With 5 bases clipped from V and 4 bases from J, the junction kept 9 bases outside the gene matches. The germline V gene encodes CDR1 LGHDT and CDR2 YNNKEL (reference sequence). The CDR3 DNA follows: TGTGCCAGCAGCTTTGGACAGGGGGCACGGGTCACCGGGGAGCTGTTTTTT. Amino acid sequence: CASSFGQGARVTGELFF.

Concerning this clonotype: A read error is possible here, since a much larger clone lies one base away. The chain combines TRBV5-1 with TRBJ2-5, with 7 bases lining up with TRBD1. Germline lookup yields CDR1 SGHRS and CDR2 YFSETQ. The CDR3 runs 16 residues. The junction had 12 bases not matched to a gene; V was cut back by 3 bases and J by 4 bases. The CDR3 DNA is TGCGCCAGCAGCTCTACAGGGGCGATCCTACTAGAGACCCAGTACTTC. It is translated as CASSSTGAILLETQYF.

This chain links TRBV5-4 with TRBJ2-7; D might be TRBD1 or TRBD2, each matching 5 bases. CDR1 is SGHNT, CDR2 YYREEE, per germline (reference sequence). V lost 3 bases and J 2 bases, leaving 12 bases between the germline ends. The CDR3 totals 14 residues. CDR3 bases: TGTGCCAGCAGCTCCGGGACGGTGACCTACGAGCAGTACTTC. This sequence encodes CASSSGTVTYEQYF.

This clonotype occurred many times. The V call is TRBV7-8, the J call TRBJ2-2; D remains unclear. CDR3 length: 15 amino acids. Germline V lookup: CDR1 SGHVS, CDR2 FQNEAQ. V dropped 1 base and J dropped 1 base, with 7 bases sitting between them. The CDR3 DNA follows: TGTGCCAGCAGCTTAGTGGCAGGGAACACCGGGGAGCTGTTTTTT. It yields the protein CASSLVAGNTGELFF.

This clonotype showed up many times. The chain links TRBV5-1 to TRBJ1-4, with a tentative D call TRBD1 (5 bases). V dropped 4 bases and J dropped 3 bases, with 10 bases sitting between them. This CDR3 comprises 14 residues. The V gene's germline CDR1 is SGHRS and CDR2 YFSETQ. CDR3 bases: TGCGCCAGCAGCCTGAGACAGTCTAATGAAAAACTGTTTTTT. Translated, it gives CASSLRQSNEKLFF.

Many counts were recorded for this clonotype. The chain recombines TRBV29-1 with TRBJ2-5; no reliable D call. Trimming left V 3 bases short and J 5 bases short, with 10 bases between. The CDR3 loop spans 12 amino acids. Germline assignment: CDR1 SQVTM and CDR2 ANQGSEA. This CDR3 reads CSVDRASETQYF. The CDR3 DNA follows: TGCAGCGTTGACCGGGCCTCCGAGACCCAGTACTTC.

The J gene is TRBJ2-3, the V gene TRBV5-1; 14 positions agree with TRBD2. Germline V gene data show CDR1 as SGHRS and CDR2 as YFSETQ. The CDR3 sequence is 18 residues long. V was clipped by 0 bases and J by 1 base; unmatched bases: 4. CDR3 coding DNA: TGCGCCAGCAGCTTGGATGGGACTAGCGGGAGACGCACAGATACGCAGTATTTT. The encoded protein is CASSLDGTSGRRTDTQYF.

This clonotype was seen repeatedly, ten times or more. The J gene is TRBJ1-1, the V gene TRBV5-5; 9 bases line up with TRBD1. The CDR3 totals 14 residues. V lost 4 bases to trimming and J lost 4 bases; unmatched junction nucleotides: 5. The germline V gene has CDR1 SGHKS and CDR2 YYEKEE (reference sequence). CDR3 amino acids: CASSTRQGGTEAFF. As DNA, the CDR3 is TGTGCCAGCAGCACCCGACAGGGGGGCACTGAAGCTTTCTTT.

J is TRBJ2-1 and V is TRBV15; 8 bases fit TRBD1. The CDR3 extends over 15 amino acids. After removal of 2 bases from V and 3 bases from J, the junction contained 3 bases not matched to a gene. Germline CDR1 reads LNHNV; CDR2 reads YYDKDF (reference sequence). The CDR3 DNA follows: TGTGCCACCAGCAGACAGGGGGCAATCTACAATGAGCAGTTCTTC. Residues: CATSRQGAIYNEQFF.

The rearrangement uses TRBV7-2 and TRBJ2-5; 7 positions match TRBD1. The germline V gene has CDR1 SGHTA and CDR2 FQGNSA. The CDR3 is made up of 15 amino acids. The ends lost 3 bases at V and 1 base at J; junction bases unmatched: 5. CDR3 residues: CASSLARGFQETQYF. The CDR3 bases are TGTGCCAGCAGCTTGGCCAGGGGGTTCCAAGAGACCCAGTACTTC.

The CDR3 sequence is CASSPYGQETQYF. The CDR3 DNA reads as TGTGCCAGCAGCCCTTATGGCCAAGAGACCCAGTACTTC. This sequence joins TRBV7-2 and TRBJ2-5; unclear D gene. The CDR3 runs to 13 residues. The V end lost 5 bases, the J end lost 1 base, and 8 bases lay between the germline ends. Germline-derived CDR1 and CDR2 are SGHTA and FQGNSA.

This clonotype showed up just a few times. The rearrangement links TRBV18 to TRBJ2-7; 8 positions match TRBD1. CDR1 and CDR2 (germline): KGHSH, LQKENI. V shed 6 bases and J 4 bases; nucleotides not matched to a gene: 11. This CDR3 contains 15 residues. The CDR3, as DNA: TGTGCCAGCTCTCCTGTCGGGACAGGCAAATACGAGCAGTACTTC. Translation: CASSPVGTGKYEQYF. The full variable domain, in which reference TRBV18 and TRBJ2-7 provide the parts outside the CDR3, is NAGVMQNPRHLVRRRGQEARLRCSPMKGHSHVYWYRQLPEEGLKFMVYLQKENIIDESGMPKERFSAEFPKEGPSILRIQQVVRGDSAAYFCASSPVGTGKYEQYFGPGTRLTVT.

V gene TRBV30 combines with J gene TRBJ2-5, with D tentatively TRBD1 (5 bases). The germline V gene encodes CDR1 GTSNPN and CDR2 SVGIG (reference sequence). The CDR3 runs 13 residues. V was shortened by 3 bases and J by 9 bases, with 17 bases between the two germline ends. The CDR3 reads CAWRKDQKGSQYF. CDR3 coding DNA: TGTGCCTGGAGAAAAGACCAGAAGGGGTCCCAGTACTTC. The entire variable domain, with the rest obtained from reference TRBV30 and TRBJ2-5, is as follows: SQTIHQWPATLVQPVGSPLSLECTVEGTSNPNLYWYRQAAGRGLQLLFYSVGIGQISSEVPQNLSASRPQDRQFILSSKKLLLSDSGFYLCAWRKDQKGSQYFGPGTRLLVL.

The chain joins TRBV5-1 to TRBJ2-1; TRBD1 matches at 7 bases. CDR3 length: 15 residues. After removal of 4 bases from V and 0 bases from J, the junction contained 4 bases not matched to a gene. The germline V gene encodes CDR1 SGHRS and CDR2 YFSETQ. The CDR3 loop is CASSQDRSSYNEQFF. Written as DNA, the CDR3 is TGCGCCAGCAGCCAGGACAGGAGCTCCTACAATGAGCAGTTCTTC. Together with reference TRBV5-1 and TRBJ2-1, the CDR3 gives the full variable domain: KAGVTQTPRYLIKTRGQQVTLSCSPISGHRSVSWYQQTPGQGLQFLFEYFSETQRNKGNFPGRFSGRQFSNSRSEMNVSTLELGDSALYLCASSQDRSSYNEQFFGPGTRLTVL.